This is a list of T cell receptor beta chains from one sample in a study of T cell responses to AZD1222 COVID-19 vaccine. Produced via immunoSEQ multiplex PCR; TCRdb's table is partial and in-frame only. Found here are roughly 110,000 clones, approximately 90% of them singletons; the top ten hold roughly 9%. Sequencing was performed on peripheral blood, taken 28 days after the second AZD1222 dose. The receptors originated from an adult who received the AZD1222 COVID-19 vaccine. Each CDR3 is given with its conserved first and last residue. A D gene is named only where the DNA matches it firmly.

V | D | CDR3
TRBV6-5 | NA | CASSSPGTSPGTEAFF
TRBV2 | NA | CASSEDNEQFF
TRBV5-1 | NA | CASSLSEGGTEAFF
TRBV30 | NA | CAWSRRGAVSAYEQYF
TRBV6-5 | NA | CATTSRRGPHNEQFF
TRBV11-3 | NA | CASSLGGGSYEQYF
TRBV9 | TRBD2 | CASSVVASGGASSYNEQFF
TRBV20-1 | NA | CSAGDAGYTF
TRBV3-1/TRBV3-2 | NA | CASSPIGGEKLFF
TRBV3-1/TRBV3-2 | NA | CASSQRISTEAFF
TRBV19 | NA | CASSIGGKNIQYF
TRBV3-1/TRBV3-2 | NA | CASSQDTGTHSYEQYF
TRBV19 | TRBD1 | CASTLQGANTEAFF
TRBV2 | NA | CASSEVGGSNQPQHF
TRBV5-6 | NA | CASSLPGASDGYTF
TRBV19 | NA | CASRGLVGFAGTTIF
TRBV5-4 | NA | CASSSLREAGYGYTF
TRBV2 | NA | CASSVPVRVNEQYF
TRBV30 | NA | CAWRPGGVTRNQPQHF
TRBV27 | NA | CASSLTRVWQPQHF
TRBV4-1 | NA | CASSLINLVSLGELFF
TRBV3-1/TRBV3-2 | NA | CASQGGATTPYNEQFF
TRBV6-2/TRBV6-3 | TRBD2 | CASSYSPRLAAYNEQFF
TRBV28 | TRBD2 | CASSFLGGGLAGGEQYF
TRBV7-2 | NA | CASSRALYEQYF
TRBV6-5 | NA | CASSQGETQYF
TRBV10-3 | NA | CAISGQGNYGYTF
TRBV12-3/TRBV12-4 | NA | CASGYFYGYTF
TRBV4-1 | TRBD1 | CASSRGQGANYGYTF
TRBV6-5 | TRBD1 | CASIVAGGYEQYF
TRBV14 | NA | CASSQVRSSYGYTF
TRBV4-3 | TRBD1 | CASSQYFAGQANYGYTF
TRBV10-2 | NA | CASSTRAHSPLHF
TRBV6-5 | NA | CASSYEVAGELFF
TRBV30 | NA | CAWSKTFVSATNEKLFF
TRBV5-6 | NA | CASSFRGTTNEKLFF
TRBV7-2 | NA | CASSLSSNQPQHF